This T cell receptor beta chain is drawn from a study of blood T cell repertoires in COVID-19. Study overall: From the United States, Italy and Spain came samples of acute and convalescent COVID-19. PBMCs, B-cell-depleted T cells, or T cells were the source of the cDNA or gDNA that made up the material.

For this clone: The same CDR3 can be traced to other DNA sequences in this sample.

Method: immunoSEQ multiplex PCR; TCRdb's copy keeps in-frame clones and lacks some. The data hold some 300,000 clones, with around nine tenths observed a single time. This CDR3 has 15 residues. V shed 5 bases, J shed 3 bases, and the junction held 5 bases outside the gene matches. Per the germline V gene, CDR1 is SEHNR and CDR2 is FQNEAQ (reference sequence). People in the exposed group encountered a COVID-19 case within 2 weeks before entering the study. The rearrangement uses TRBV7-9 and TRBJ2-1; 9 bases fit TRBD1. The TCR originated in a woman in her forties or fifties who had been exposed to COVID-19. The sample consisted of PBMCs or T cells enriched from blood (not recorded which). As DNA, the CDR3 is TGTGCCAGCAGCCCAGGACAGGGGAACTACAATGAGCAGTTCTTC. Translation gives CASSPGQGNYNEQFF.